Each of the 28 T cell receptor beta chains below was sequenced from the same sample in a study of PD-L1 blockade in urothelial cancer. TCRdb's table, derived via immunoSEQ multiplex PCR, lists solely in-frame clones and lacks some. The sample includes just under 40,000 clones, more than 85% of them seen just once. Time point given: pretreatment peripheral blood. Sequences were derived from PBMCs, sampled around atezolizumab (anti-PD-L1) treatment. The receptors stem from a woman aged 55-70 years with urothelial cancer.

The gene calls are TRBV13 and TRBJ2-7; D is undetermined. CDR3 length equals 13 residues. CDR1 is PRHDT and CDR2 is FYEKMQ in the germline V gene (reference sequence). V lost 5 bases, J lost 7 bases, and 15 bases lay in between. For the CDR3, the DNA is TGTGCCAGCAGCGCAACCCGGCCCGGGGAGCAGTACTTC. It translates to CASSATRPGEQYF.

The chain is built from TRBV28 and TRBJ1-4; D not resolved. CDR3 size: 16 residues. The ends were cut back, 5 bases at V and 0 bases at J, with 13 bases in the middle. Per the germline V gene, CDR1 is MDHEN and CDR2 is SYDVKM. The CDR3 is CASSTTLSATNEKLFF. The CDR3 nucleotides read TGTGCCAGCAGTACCACTTTGTCTGCAACTAATGAAAAACTGTTTTTT.

The CDR3 nucleotides read TGTGCCAGTACCCACCGACTAGCGGGAGGCTACGAGCAGTACTTC. Its translation: CASTHRLAGGYEQYF. This chain uses TRBV19 with TRBJ2-7; 13 bases map to TRBD2. The V gene end was trimmed by 7 bases and the J gene end by 3 bases; junction bases not matched to a gene: 6. From germline, CDR1 is LNHDA and CDR2 SQIVND (reference sequence). CDR3 length: 15 amino acids.

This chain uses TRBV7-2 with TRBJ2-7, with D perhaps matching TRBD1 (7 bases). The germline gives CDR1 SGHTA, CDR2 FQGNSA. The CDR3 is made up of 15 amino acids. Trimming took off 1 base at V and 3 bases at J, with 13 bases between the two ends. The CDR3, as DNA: TGTGCCAGCAGCTTAGGGCAGGGGGGCTACTACGAGCAGTACTTC. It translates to CASSLGQGGYYEQYF.

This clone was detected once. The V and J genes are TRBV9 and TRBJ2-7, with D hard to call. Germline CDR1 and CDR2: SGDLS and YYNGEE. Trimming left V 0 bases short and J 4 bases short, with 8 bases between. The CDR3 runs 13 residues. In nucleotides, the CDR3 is TGTGCCAGCAGCGTAGCACTCGATTACGAGCAGTACTTC. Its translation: CASSVALDYEQYF.

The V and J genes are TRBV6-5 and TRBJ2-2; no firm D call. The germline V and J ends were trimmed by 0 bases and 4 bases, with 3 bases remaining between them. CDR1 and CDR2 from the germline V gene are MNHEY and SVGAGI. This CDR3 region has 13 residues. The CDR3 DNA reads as TGTGCCAGCAGTTACTCGAGCACCGGGGAGCTGTTTTTT. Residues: CASSYSSTGELFF.

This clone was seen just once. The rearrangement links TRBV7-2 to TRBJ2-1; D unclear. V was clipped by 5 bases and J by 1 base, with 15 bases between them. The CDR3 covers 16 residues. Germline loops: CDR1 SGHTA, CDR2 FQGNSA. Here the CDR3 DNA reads TGTGCCAGCAGCCTACTGCTAGTCCCATCCTACAATGAGCAGTTCTTC. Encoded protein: CASSLLLVPSYNEQFF. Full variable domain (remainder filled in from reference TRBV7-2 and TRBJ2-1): GAGVSQSPSNKVTEKGKDVELRCDPISGHTALYWYRQSLGQGLEFLIYFQGNSAPDKSGLPSDRFSAERTGGSVSTLTIQRTQQEDSAVYLCASSLLLVPSYNEQFFGPGTRLTVL.

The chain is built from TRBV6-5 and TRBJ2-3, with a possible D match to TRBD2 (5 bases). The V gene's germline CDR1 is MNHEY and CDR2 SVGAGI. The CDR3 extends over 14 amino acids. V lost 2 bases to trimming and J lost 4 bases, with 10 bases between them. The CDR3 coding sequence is TGTGCCAGCAGTTACGGGCTAGCTTCAGATACGCAGTATTTT. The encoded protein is CASSYGLASDTQYF.

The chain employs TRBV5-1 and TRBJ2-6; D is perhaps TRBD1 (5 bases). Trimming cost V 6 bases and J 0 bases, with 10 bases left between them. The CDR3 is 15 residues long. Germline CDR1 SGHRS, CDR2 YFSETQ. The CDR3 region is CASKGIISGANVLTF. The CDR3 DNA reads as TGCGCCAGCAAGGGGATTATCTCTGGGGCCAACGTCCTGACTTTC.

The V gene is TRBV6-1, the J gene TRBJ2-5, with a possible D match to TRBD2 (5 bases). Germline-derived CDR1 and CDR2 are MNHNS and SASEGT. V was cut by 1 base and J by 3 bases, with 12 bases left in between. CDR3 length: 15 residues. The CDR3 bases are TGTGCCAGCAGTGAAGGCGACTACTCCAAAGAGACCCAGTACTTC. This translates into CASSEGDYSKETQYF.

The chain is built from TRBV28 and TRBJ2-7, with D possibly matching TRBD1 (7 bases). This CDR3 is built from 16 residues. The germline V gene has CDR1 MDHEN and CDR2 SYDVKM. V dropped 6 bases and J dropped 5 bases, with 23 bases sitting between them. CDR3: CASSQTPRSGGNEQYF. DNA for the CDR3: TGTGCCAGCAGCCAAACACCTAGGTCAGGGGGGAACGAGCAGTACTTC.

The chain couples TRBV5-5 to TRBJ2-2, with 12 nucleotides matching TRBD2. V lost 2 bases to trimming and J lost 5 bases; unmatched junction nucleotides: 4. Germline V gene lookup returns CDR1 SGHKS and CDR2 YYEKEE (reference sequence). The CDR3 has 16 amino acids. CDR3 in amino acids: CASSLGLAGWTGELFF. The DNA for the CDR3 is TGTGCCAGCAGCTTAGGACTAGCGGGATGGACCGGGGAGCTGTTTTTT.

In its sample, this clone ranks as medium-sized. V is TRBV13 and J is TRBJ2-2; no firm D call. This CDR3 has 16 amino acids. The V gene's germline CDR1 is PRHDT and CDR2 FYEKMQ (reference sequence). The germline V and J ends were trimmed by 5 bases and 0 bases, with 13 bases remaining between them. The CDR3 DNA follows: TGTGCCAGCAGCGATAGTCGCACTTCGAACACCGGGGAGCTGTTTTTT. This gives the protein CASSDSRTSNTGELFF. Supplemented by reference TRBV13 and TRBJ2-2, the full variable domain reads AAGVIQSPRHLIKEKRETATLKCYPIPRHDTVYWYQQGPGQDPQFLISFYEKMQSDKGSIPDRFSAQQFSDYHSELNMSSLELGDSALYFCASSDSRTSNTGELFFGEGSRLTVL.

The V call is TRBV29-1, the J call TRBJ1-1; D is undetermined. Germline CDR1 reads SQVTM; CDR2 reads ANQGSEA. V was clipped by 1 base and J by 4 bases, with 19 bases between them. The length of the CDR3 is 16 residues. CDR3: CSVEVYPSQSSTEAFF. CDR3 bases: TGCAGCGTTGAAGTGTATCCCTCACAGTCGAGCACTGAAGCTTTCTTT.

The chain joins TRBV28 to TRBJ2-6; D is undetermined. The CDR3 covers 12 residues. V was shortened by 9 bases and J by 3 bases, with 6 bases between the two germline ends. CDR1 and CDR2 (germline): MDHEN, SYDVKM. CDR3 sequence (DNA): TGTGCCAGTTACGGTGGGGCCAACGTCCTGACTTTC. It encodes CASYGGANVLTF.

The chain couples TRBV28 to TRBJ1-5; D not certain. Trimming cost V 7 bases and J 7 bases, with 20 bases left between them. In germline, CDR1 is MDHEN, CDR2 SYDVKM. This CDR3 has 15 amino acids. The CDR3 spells CASNVGSGFRQPQHF. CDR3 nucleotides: TGTGCCAGCAATGTTGGGTCAGGATTTAGGCAGCCCCAGCATTTT.

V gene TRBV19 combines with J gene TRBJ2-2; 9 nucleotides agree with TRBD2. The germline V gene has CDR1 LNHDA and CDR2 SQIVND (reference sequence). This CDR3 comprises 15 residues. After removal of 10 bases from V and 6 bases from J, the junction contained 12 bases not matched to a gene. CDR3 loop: CATTNLAGLSGELFF. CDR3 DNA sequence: TGTGCCACCACAAACCTAGCGGGACTGTCCGGGGAGCTGTTTTTT.

The CDR3 loop is CASSQDHSGRALREQYF. The CDR3 bases are TGTGCCAGCAGCCAAGATCATAGCGGGAGGGCCCTTCGCGAGCAGTACTTC. This chain uses TRBV4-2 with TRBJ2-7; 11 bases agree with TRBD2. Germline V CDR1 and CDR2: LGHNA, YNFKEQ. Trimming at V came to 0 bases and at J to 6 bases, leaving 10 bases not matched to a gene. This CDR3 spans 17 amino acids.

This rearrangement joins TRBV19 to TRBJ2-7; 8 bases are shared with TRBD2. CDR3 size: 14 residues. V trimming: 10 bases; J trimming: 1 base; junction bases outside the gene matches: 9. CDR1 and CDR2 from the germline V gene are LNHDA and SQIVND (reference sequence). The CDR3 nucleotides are TGTGCCACCCGCGGCGCGGGAGGTTCCTACGAGCAGTACTTC. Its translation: CATRGAGGSYEQYF.

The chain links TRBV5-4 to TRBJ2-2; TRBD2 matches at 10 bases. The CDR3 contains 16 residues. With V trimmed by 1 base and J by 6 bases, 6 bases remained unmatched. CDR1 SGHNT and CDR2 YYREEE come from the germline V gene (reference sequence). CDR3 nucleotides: TGTGCCAGCAGCTTGCGAGGTAGCGGGAGGCCCGGGGAGCTGTTTTTT. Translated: CASSLRGSGRPGELFF. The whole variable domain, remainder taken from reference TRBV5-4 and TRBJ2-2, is ETGVTQSPTHLIKTRGQQVTLRCSSQSGHNTVSWYQQALGQGPQFIFQYYREEENGRGNFPPRFSGLQFPNYSSELNVNALELDDSALYLCASSLRGSGRPGELFFGEGSRLTVL.

The CDR3 bases are TGTGCCAGCAGCTTACTAGGCGGAGGCACAGATACGCAGTATTTT. It yields the protein CASSLLGGGTDTQYF. The chain carries TRBV7-9 and TRBJ2-3; no clear D gene. Germline V gene sequence: CDR1 SEHNR, CDR2 FQNEAQ (reference sequence). The CDR3 is 15 residues long. Trimming left V 2 bases short and J 1 base short, with 10 bases between.

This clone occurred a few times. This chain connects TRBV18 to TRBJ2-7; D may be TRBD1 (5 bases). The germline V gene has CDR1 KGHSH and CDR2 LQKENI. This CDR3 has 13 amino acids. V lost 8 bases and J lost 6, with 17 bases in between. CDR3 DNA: TGTGCCAGCGTGGGGCCCTTTGGGGCCGAGCAGTACTTC. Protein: CASVGPFGAEQYF.

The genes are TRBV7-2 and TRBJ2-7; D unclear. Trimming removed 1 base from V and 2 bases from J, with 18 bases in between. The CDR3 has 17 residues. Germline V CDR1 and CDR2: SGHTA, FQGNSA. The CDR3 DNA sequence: TGTGCCAGCAGCTTAGAATTTGACCTACACAGAGCCTACGAGCAGTACTTC. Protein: CASSLEFDLHRAYEQYF.

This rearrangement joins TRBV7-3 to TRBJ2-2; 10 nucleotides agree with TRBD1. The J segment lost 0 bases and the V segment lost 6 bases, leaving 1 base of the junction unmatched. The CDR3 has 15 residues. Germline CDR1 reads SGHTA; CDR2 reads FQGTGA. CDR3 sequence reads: CASRGQGSNTGELFF. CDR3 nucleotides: TGTGCCAGCAGGGGACAGGGGTCGAACACCGGGGAGCTGTTTTTT. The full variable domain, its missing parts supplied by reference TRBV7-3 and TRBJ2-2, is GAGVSQTPSNKVTEKGKYVELRCDPISGHTALYWYRQSLGQGPEFLIYFQGTGAADDSGLPNDRFFAVRPEGSVSTLKIQRTERGDSAVYLCASRGQGSNTGELFFGEGSRLTVL.

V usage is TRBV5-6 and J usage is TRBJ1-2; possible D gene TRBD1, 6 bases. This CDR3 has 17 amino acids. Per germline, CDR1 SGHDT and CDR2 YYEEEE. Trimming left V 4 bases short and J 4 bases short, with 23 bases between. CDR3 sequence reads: CASSNHRVRQKFYGYTF. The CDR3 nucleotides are TGTGCCAGCAGCAACCACAGGGTACGACAGAAATTCTATGGCTACACCTTC.

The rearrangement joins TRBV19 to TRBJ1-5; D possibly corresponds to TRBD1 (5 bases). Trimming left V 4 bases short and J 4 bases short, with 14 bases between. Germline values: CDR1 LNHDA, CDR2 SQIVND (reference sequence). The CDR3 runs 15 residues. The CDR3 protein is CASSRADRKNQPQHF. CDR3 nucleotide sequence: TGTGCCAGTAGTAGGGCCGACAGAAAAAATCAGCCCCAGCATTTT.

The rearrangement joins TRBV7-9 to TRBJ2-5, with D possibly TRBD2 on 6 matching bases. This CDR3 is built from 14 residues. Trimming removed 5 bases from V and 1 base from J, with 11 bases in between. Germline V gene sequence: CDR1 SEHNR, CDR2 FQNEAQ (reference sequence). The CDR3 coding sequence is TGTGCCAGCAGCCCGGGACTGGTCCAAGAGACCCAGTACTTC. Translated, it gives CASSPGLVQETQYF.

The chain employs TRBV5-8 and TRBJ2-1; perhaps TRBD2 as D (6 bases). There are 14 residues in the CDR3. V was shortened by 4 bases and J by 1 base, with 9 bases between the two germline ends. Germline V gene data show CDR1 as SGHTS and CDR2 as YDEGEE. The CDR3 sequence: CASSRGLSYNEQFF. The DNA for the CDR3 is TGTGCCAGCAGCCGGGGACTTTCCTACAATGAGCAGTTCTTC.